This passage covers 6 T cell receptor beta chains from one sample sequenced in a study of CD8 T cells in Susac syndrome (dated by TCRdb to between 2017 and 2020). Library method: the immunoSEQ multiplex PCR assay. RNA was extracted using the RNeasy kit, and roughly 0.5 to 1 microgram was reverse transcribed with random hexamers. TCRdb reanalyzed the raw reads on its own, using fastp at Q25 for trimming and MiXCR for clone calling, and kept in-frame beta chains. Duplicate CDR3 protein sequences are folded into a single record with the most common DNA and genes. The sample yields 150,000 to 200,000 distinct CDR3 sequences; about 91% were counted once. More than 0.07% of the sample lies in the top ten. Sequenced input: CD4+ T cells from PBMCs. The receptors come from a human donor in good health.

V gene TRBV3-1 combines with J gene TRBJ2-6; the match to TRBD2 covers 10 bases. The CDR3 totals 20 residues. With V trimmed by 0 bases and J by 0 bases, 8 bases remained unmatched. Germline V gene lookup returns CDR1 LGHDT and CDR2 YNNKEL (reference sequence). CDR3 amino acids: CASSQDLRTSGSSGANVLTF. The CDR3 bases are TGTGCCAGCAGCCAAGATCTTAGGACTAGCGGCAGCTCTGGGGCCAACGTCCTGACTTTC.

The chain is built from TRBV7-3 and TRBJ2-7, with a possible D match to TRBD1 (6 bases). Between the trimmed V and J ends, which lost 1 base and 1 base, there was a span of 14 bases. The CDR3 is made up of 16 amino acids. Germline-derived CDR1 and CDR2 are SGHTA and FQGTGA. CDR3 sequence: CASSLRGGTSSYEQYF. CDR3 nucleotides: TGTGCCAGCAGCTTAAGGGGTGGGACATCTTCCTACGAGCAGTACTTC.

The chain recombines TRBV2 with TRBJ1-6, with D tentatively TRBD1 (6 bases). The CDR3 length is 15 residues. CDR1 is SNHLY, CDR2 FYNNEI, per germline. V was pared by 4 bases and J by 9 bases, with 16 bases between. CDR3 in amino acids: CASSGLRGDGSPLHF. CDR3 in DNA: TGTGCCAGCAGTGGCCTCAGGGGAGACGGTTCACCCCTCCACTTT.

The genes are TRBV7-2 and TRBJ2-7, with D hard to call. Germline V lookup: CDR1 SGHTA, CDR2 FQGNSA. The CDR3 loop spans 14 amino acids. Trimming left V 7 bases short and J 0 bases short, with 13 bases between. The CDR3 reads CASKGPAISYEQYF. The CDR3 DNA follows: TGTGCCAGCAAAGGACCGGCGATCTCCTACGAGCAGTACTTC.

The rearrangement links TRBV6-2 or TRBV6-3 to TRBJ2-4; a weak D match, TRBD2 (5 bases). CDR1 and CDR2 (germline): MNHEY, SVGEGT. The CDR3 runs 13 residues. Trimming left V 6 bases short and J 3 bases short, with 9 bases between. The CDR3 DNA reads as TGTGCCAGCAGCCCGAGGGTCAAAAACATTCAGTACTTC. Protein product: CASSPRVKNIQYF.

The CDR3 DNA is TGTGCCAGCAGTTCCAACCAGGGTACTGAAGCTTTCTTT. Translated, it gives CASSSNQGTEAFF. J is TRBJ1-1 and V is TRBV6-5; maybe TRBD1 (5 bases). CDR3 size: 13 residues. V lost 4 bases and J 5 bases, leaving 11 bases between the germline ends. Germline loops: CDR1 MNHEY, CDR2 SVGAGI.